A single sample gave rise to the 27 T cell receptor beta chains below, sequenced in a study of blood T cell repertoires in COVID-19. Profiled with immunoSEQ multiplex PCR; TCRdb holds only in-frame clones, not every one. The profile shows 230,000 or so clones, more than 75% of them singletons. The specimen sequenced was PBMCs or T cells enriched from blood (not recorded which). The source of these receptors is a woman in her 50s who had been exposed to COVID-19.

The chain combines TRBV24-1 with TRBJ2-4; TRBD2 might be the D (5 bases). The V gene lost 2 bases and the J gene lost 3 bases, with 7 bases spanning the gap. CDR1 KGHDR and CDR2 SFDVKD come from the germline V gene. The CDR3 totals 14 residues. The CDR3 reads CATSDSGYKNIQYF. Here the CDR3 DNA reads TGTGCCACCAGTGATTCGGGGTACAAAAACATTCAGTACTTC.

V usage is TRBV2 and J usage is TRBJ2-1; 9 bases fit TRBD2. The J segment lost 10 bases and the V segment lost 1 base, leaving 5 bases of the junction unmatched. The CDR3 is 14 residues long. The germline CDR1 and CDR2 sequences are SNHLY and FYNNEI. The CDR3 loop reads CASSEGSRGGEQFF. In nucleotides, the CDR3 is TGTGCCAGCAGTGAAGGGTCGCGGGGGGGCGAGCAGTTCTTC.

The chain recombines TRBV27 with TRBJ1-3; D gene uncertain. The V gene's germline CDR1 is MNHEY and CDR2 SMNVEV (reference sequence). Trimming took off 7 bases at V and 1 base at J, with 11 bases between the two ends. This CDR3 has 14 amino acids. The CDR3 spells CASKERASGNTIYF. CDR3 nucleotides: TGTGCCAGCAAGGAGAGGGCATCTGGAAACACCATATATTTT.

The rearrangement uses TRBV28 and TRBJ1-2; D possibly corresponds to TRBD1 (5 bases). CDR3 length equals 14 residues. The germline CDR1 and CDR2 sequences are MDHEN and SYDVKM. The germline V and J ends were trimmed by 11 bases and 3 bases, with 19 bases remaining between them. The CDR3 loop is CALQGAGNHYGYTF. The CDR3 DNA reads as TGTGCCTTGCAAGGGGCAGGGAACCACTATGGCTACACCTTC.

In nucleotides, the CDR3 is TGTGCCAGCTCGTCAGACAGGGGCCGTGAGCAGTACTTC. The encoded protein is CASSSDRGREQYF. The rearrangement links TRBV18 to TRBJ2-7; TRBD1 agrees at 8 bases. Trimming took 6 bases from V and 7 from J; bases not matched to a gene: 8. CDR1 is KGHSH, CDR2 LQKENI, per germline. The CDR3 length is 13 residues.

The chain uses TRBV29-1 and TRBJ1-1, with D unclear. The germline CDR1 and CDR2 sequences are SQVTM and ANQGSEA. The V end lost 0 bases, the J end lost 4 bases, and 9 bases lay between the germline ends. The CDR3 extends over 13 amino acids. The CDR3 here is CSVEERGLTEAFF. The DNA for the CDR3 is TGCAGCGTTGAAGAAAGAGGACTCACTGAAGCTTTCTTT.

This clone was recorded a few times. The V call is TRBV6-2 or TRBV6-3, the J call TRBJ2-5; D perhaps matches TRBD2 (6 bases). Germline CDR1 reads MNHEY; CDR2 reads SVGEGT. The length of the CDR3 is 17 residues. V lost 5 bases and J lost 5, with 24 bases in between. The CDR3 coding sequence is TGTGCCAGCAGTGCGGGACTTAGCGGAGGGGTGGTGGAGACCCAGTACTTC. Translation gives CASSAGLSGGVVETQYF.

The chain joins TRBV7-2 to TRBJ2-7; D is possibly TRBD2 (5 bases). The CDR3 sequence is 16 residues long. Trimming removed 5 bases from V and 5 bases from J, with 22 bases in between. Per germline, CDR1 SGHTA and CDR2 FQGNSA. The CDR3: CASSPRTGFFPHEQYF. The CDR3 region has the DNA TGTGCCAGCAGCCCGAGGACGGGGTTCTTCCCTCACGAGCAGTACTTC.

The chain links TRBV19 to TRBJ1-5; D perhaps matches TRBD1 (6 bases). Germline CDR1 reads LNHDA; CDR2 reads SQIVND (reference sequence). Trimming cost V 5 bases and J 7 bases, with 18 bases left between them. The CDR3 runs to 15 residues. For the CDR3, the DNA is TGTGCCAGTAGTCCTCATATAGGCAGGGGACAGCCCCAGCATTTT. Protein sequence: CASSPHIGRGQPQHF.

The count of this clone is one. This chain uses TRBV7-2 with TRBJ2-7; 10 bases match TRBD1. The CDR3 is 15 amino acids. Germline lookup yields CDR1 SGHTA and CDR2 FQGNSA. The J segment lost 2 bases and the V segment lost 5 bases, leaving 6 bases of the junction unmatched. CDR3 residues: CASSTAGTGAYEQYF. CDR3 DNA: TGTGCCAGCAGCACCGCCGGGACAGGGGCCTACGAGCAGTACTTC.

This rearrangement joins TRBV4-2 to TRBJ2-2; D ambiguous. Germline CDR1 and CDR2: LGHNA and YNFKEQ. V dropped 0 bases and J dropped 6 bases, with 8 bases sitting between them. This CDR3 region has 14 residues. CDR3: CASSQDHLPGELFF. The CDR3 DNA is TGTGCCAGCAGCCAAGATCACTTGCCCGGGGAGCTGTTTTTT.

The genes are TRBV19 and TRBJ1-5, with a possible D match to TRBD1 (5 bases). CDR1 is LNHDA, CDR2 SQIVND, per germline (reference sequence). V lost 6 bases to trimming and J lost 1 base, with 13 bases between them. The CDR3 loop spans 15 amino acids. This CDR3 reads CASRRQSVSNQPQHF. The CDR3 DNA sequence: TGTGCCAGTAGGCGACAGTCTGTAAGCAATCAGCCCCAGCATTTT.

The V gene is TRBV6-1, the J gene TRBJ1-2; no clear D. The CDR3 sequence is 12 residues long. Germline V lookup: CDR1 MNHNS, CDR2 SASEGT. Trimming shortened V by 3 bases and J by 3 bases, and 5 bases separated the two germline ends. Written as DNA, the CDR3 is TGTGCCAGCAGTGACAGATACTATGGCTACACCTTC. It translates to CASSDRYYGYTF.

CDR3 loop: CAWTSGQGAGNEQFF. The CDR3 bases are TGTGCCTGGACTTCTGGACAGGGGGCAGGGAATGAGCAGTTCTTC. The chain couples TRBV30 to TRBJ2-1; 11 positions agree with TRBD1. In germline, CDR1 is GTSNPN, CDR2 SVGIG (reference sequence). V gave up 4 bases and J gave up 7 bases; unmatched junction bases: 9. The CDR3 consists of 15 residues.

The chain recombines TRBV10-3 with TRBJ2-1, with TRBD2 identical over 12 bases. Germline assignment: CDR1 ENHRY and CDR2 SYGVKD. The CDR3 sequence is 16 residues long. J was trimmed by 4 bases and V by 5 bases; bases with no gene match: 6. CDR3 DNA: TGTGCCATCAGTCCGACTAGCGGGGGCCCATACAATGAGCAGTTCTTC. Encoded protein: CAISPTSGGPYNEQFF.

This chain joins TRBV9 and TRBJ1-6; D might be TRBD1 (6 bases). Trimming took off 0 bases at V and 10 bases at J, with 8 bases between the two ends. The CDR3 extends over 13 amino acids. The germline V gene has CDR1 SGDLS and CDR2 YYNGEE. The CDR3 coding sequence is TGTGCCAGCAGCGTAGGTGGGGGCTCACCCCTCCACTTT. It codes for CASSVGGGSPLHF. The full variable domain, rest sourced from reference TRBV9 and TRBJ1-6, is DSGVTQTPKHLITATGQRVTLRCSPRSGDLSVYWYQQSLDQGLQFLIQYYNGEERAKGNILERFSAQQFPDLHSELNLSSLELGDSALYFCASSVGGGSPLHFGNGTRLTVT.

This chain uses TRBV28 with TRBJ2-5; TRBD1 is a possible D gene (7 bases). Germline V gene sequence: CDR1 MDHEN, CDR2 SYDVKM. The CDR3 covers 14 residues. Between the trimmed V and J ends, which lost 6 bases and 4 bases, there was a span of 15 bases. The CDR3 here is CASRDRRDGETQYF. As DNA, the CDR3 is TGTGCCAGCAGGGACAGGAGGGATGGAGAGACCCAGTACTTC.

This chain links TRBV5-5 with TRBJ2-2; D might be TRBD2 (5 bases). Germline CDR1 and CDR2: SGHKS and YYEKEE (reference sequence). CDR3 length equals 14 residues. V was shortened by 4 bases and J by 6 bases, with 13 bases between the two germline ends. CDR3 sequence: CASSGFGGPGELFF. The CDR3 DNA sequence: TGTGCCAGCAGCGGCTTTGGAGGACCCGGGGAGCTGTTTTTT.

This sequence joins TRBV9 and TRBJ2-5, with no clear D. Germline V gene lookup returns CDR1 SGDLS and CDR2 YYNGEE. The CDR3 is made up of 14 amino acids. The ends were cut back, 0 bases at V and 0 bases at J, with 6 bases in the middle. CDR3 bases: TGTGCCAGCAGCGTAGGCGTCTACCAAGAGACCCAGTACTTC. Its translation: CASSVGVYQETQYF.

In DNA, the CDR3 is TGTGCCAGCAGTGTGACGGGAGGTCACACTGAAGCTTTCTTT. Translating gives CASSVTGGHTEAFF. The V gene is TRBV28, the J gene TRBJ1-1; D gene uncertain. CDR1 is MDHEN, CDR2 SYDVKM, per germline. V lost 5 bases to trimming and J lost 3 bases, with 13 bases between them. The CDR3 totals 14 residues.

V is TRBV4-3 and J is TRBJ1-1; 10 bases match TRBD1. J was trimmed by 8 bases and V by 4 bases; bases with no gene match: 4. CDR3 length: 13 residues. Germline CDR1 reads LGHNA; CDR2 reads YSLEER. The CDR3 nucleotides are TGCGCCAGCAGCCGGGACAGGGGAGGGGAAGCTTTCTTT. Its translation is CASSRDRGGEAFF.

In this sample, this clone turned up once. The genes are TRBV7-8 and TRBJ2-5, with TRBD2 matching 10 bases. V trimming: 5 bases; J trimming: 3 bases; junction bases outside the gene matches: 6. The CDR3 has 15 residues. The germline gives CDR1 SGHVS, CDR2 FQNEAQ. CDR3 amino acids: CASSDSGGEEETQYF. In nucleotides, the CDR3 is TGTGCCAGCAGCGACAGCGGGGGGGAAGAAGAGACCCAGTACTTC.

In its sample, this clone was seen a few times. The chain uses TRBV4-1 and TRBJ2-5; TRBD2 is a possible D gene (5 bases). V shed 4 bases and J shed 0 bases, with 9 bases lying between them. The CDR3 sequence is 14 residues long. Germline V lookup: CDR1 MGHRA, CDR2 YSYEKL. This CDR3 is CASSRLLYQETQYF. CDR3 DNA sequence: TGCGCCAGCAGCCGACTACTGTACCAAGAGACCCAGTACTTC.

The rearrangement links TRBV19 to TRBJ1-1; a possible D gene is TRBD1 (6 bases). CDR1 and CDR2 from the germline V gene are LNHDA and SQIVND (reference sequence). Deletions cut 4 bases from V and 0 bases from J, with 12 bases between. The CDR3 length is 15 residues. CDR3 amino acids: CASSTTRTVNTEAFF. CDR3 coding DNA: TGTGCCAGTAGTACGACAAGGACAGTGAACACTGAAGCTTTCTTT.

The chain carries TRBV11-2 and TRBJ1-1; perhaps TRBD1 as D (6 bases). This CDR3 comprises 12 residues. V dropped 5 bases and J dropped 5 bases, with 9 bases sitting between them. Germline CDR1 and CDR2: SGHAT and FQNNGV. The CDR3 coding sequence is TGTGCCAGCAGCATCAGGGGAACTGAAGCTTTCTTT. This codes for CASSIRGTEAFF.

The chain combines TRBV5-1 with TRBJ2-3; TRBD1 agrees at 8 bases. Trimming at V came to 6 bases and at J to 3 bases, leaving 6 bases not matched to a gene. Germline values: CDR1 SGHRS, CDR2 YFSETQ. The CDR3 contains 14 residues. The CDR3 DNA reads TGCGCCAGCACCACCGGACAGGGAACAGATACGCAGTATTTT. Translation gives CASTTGQGTDTQYF.

This clone was detected once. The chain carries TRBV3-1 (or the pseudogene TRBV3-2) and TRBJ2-6, with 11 bases fitting TRBD1. The CDR3 runs to 18 residues. V was pared by 5 bases and J by 0 bases, with 6 bases of the junction left unmatched. In germline, CDR1 is LGHDT, CDR2 YNNKEL (reference sequence). The CDR3 protein is CASSGTGGFFSGANVLTF. CDR3 DNA sequence: TGTGCCAGCAGCGGGACAGGGGGTTTCTTCTCTGGGGCCAACGTCCTGACTTTC.